Each of the 27 T cell receptor beta chains below was sequenced from the same sample in a study of T cells in women clearing cervical HPV infection. The protocol was immunoSEQ multiplex PCR, while the TCRdb copy is restricted to in-frame clones and leaves out a portion. Its table records about 22,000 clones. The sample consisted of blood buffy coat. The receptors originated from a woman aged 18-70 years with a cervical HPV16 infection that either progressed to CIN3+ or cleared (not recorded which).

Comment on this clone: The read gets to within 3 residues of the CDR3 end, and the germline J gene fills in the rest. The chain recombines TRBV12-3 or TRBV12-4 with TRBJ2-7, with 8 bases matching TRBD2. The CDR3 has 15 amino acids. Germline trimming cut 3 bases from V and 2 bases from J; bases unmatched to any gene: 6. CDR3 in amino acids: CASSFGAGETYEQYF. The sequenced part of the CDR3 DNA is TGTGCCAGCAGTTTTGGAGCGGGGGAGACCTACGAG.

Notes on this clone: The sequenced fragment ends 3 residues before the CDR3 boundary, so the rest is inferred from the germline J gene. V is TRBV30 and J is TRBJ1-2; D ambiguous. The CDR3 sequence is 15 residues long. Germline-derived CDR1 and CDR2 are GTSNPN and SVGIG (reference sequence). This CDR3 is CAWSVGGSKAYDYTF. The sequenced part of the CDR3 DNA is TGTGCCTGGAGTGTTGGCGGATCCAAAGCCTACGAC.

On this clone itself: The observed sequence ends 3 residues before the CDR3 terminus, with the missing tail filled in from the germline J gene. The rearrangement links TRBV6-2 or TRBV6-3 to TRBJ1-4; D is unresolved. The germline gives CDR1 MNHEY, CDR2 SVGEGT. V was trimmed by 5 bases and J by 7 bases, leaving 14 bases between them. The CDR3 is 14 residues long. CDR3 sequence: CASSKRIGGEKLFF. The DNA read from the CDR3 is TGTGCCAGCAGTAAAAGGATTGGCGGTGAAAAA.

Note on this clone: The sequenced fragment ends 3 residues before the CDR3 boundary, so the rest is inferred from the germline J gene. This chain joins TRBV18 and TRBJ2-5; TRBD2 is a possible D gene (5 bases). Germline CDR1 is KGHSH and CDR2 is LQKENI. CDR3 length equals 15 residues. Trimming cost V 3 bases and J 3 bases, with 14 bases left between them. The covered CDR3 bases are TGTGCCAGCTCACCCTCACTAGGTGGGGAAGAGACC. Its translation is CASSPSLGGEET. The complete CDR3 reads CASSPSLGGEETQYF.

For this clone: The CDR3 goes on 3 residues after the read ends, and that part is filled in from the germline J gene. The chain joins TRBV20-1 to TRBJ2-1, with TRBD2 identical over 10 bases. Germline V lookup: CDR1 DFQATT, CDR2 SNEGSKA (reference sequence). The CDR3 runs to 16 residues. The V and J ends lost 6 bases and 9 bases, in that order; junction bases with no gene match: 17. CDR3 protein: CSAIEFGTSVDTEQFF. The DNA read from the CDR3 is TGCAGTGCCATCGAATTCGGGACTAGCGTGGATACTGAG.

For this clone: The CDR3 goes on 3 residues after the read ends, and that part is filled in from the germline J gene. The chain combines TRBV10-3 with TRBJ2-5; TRBD2 aligns across 13 bases. The V and J ends lost 5 bases and 5 bases, in that order; junction bases with no gene match: 8. CDR3 size: 16 residues. Germline V gene data show CDR1 as ENHRY and CDR2 as SYGVKD. The CDR3 spells CAISKLAGGPGETQYF. CDR3 DNA, as far as it was read: TGTGCCATCAGTAAACTAGCGGGGGGGCCCGGGGAGACC.

As to this clone: The observed sequence ends 3 residues before the CDR3 terminus, with the missing tail filled in from the germline J gene. The chain couples TRBV7-2 to TRBJ1-2; no definite D call. The V gene's germline CDR1 is SGHTA and CDR2 FQGNSA. The CDR3 length is 17 residues. Incomplete CDR3 DNA: TGTGCCAGCAGCTTAGCCCCAGCGGATCCAGGCACAGATACC. Translating it yields CASSLAPADPGTDT. The full-length CDR3 reads as CASSLAPADPGTDTYTF.

To note about this clone: The read stops 3 residues short of the end of the CDR3; the missing end is completed from the germline J gene. J is TRBJ2-2 and V is TRBV5-1, with D tentatively TRBD2 (6 bases). Germline assignment: CDR1 SGHRS and CDR2 YFSETQ. There are 17 residues in the CDR3. The DNA read from the CDR3 is TGCGCCAGCAGCCCGACCCGGGGGAGCTCCTATAATTCACCG. Residues: CASSPTRGSSYNSP. The whole CDR3 protein reads CASSPTRGSSYNSPLFF.

On this clone itself: With the read ending 3 residues before the CDR3 end, the germline J gene is used to fill in that end. The chain is built from TRBV6-1 and TRBJ1-5; D is possibly TRBD1 (5 bases). Germline assignment: CDR1 MNHNS and CDR2 SASEGT. The ends were cut back, 2 bases at V and 2 bases at J, with 10 bases in the middle. The CDR3 is 15 residues long. CDR3 bases read: TGTGCCAGCAGTGAAATAGGGGTGGGCAATCAGCCC. This sequence encodes CASSEIGVGNQP. The CDR3 reads in full as CASSEIGVGNQPQHF.

Concerning this clone itself: The CDR3 extends 3 residues past the end of the read, so its final part is completed from the germline J gene. This chain uses TRBV29-1 with TRBJ2-1; TRBD1 matches 8 bases. Looked up from germline, CDR1 is SQVTM and CDR2 is ANQGSEA. There are 14 residues in the CDR3. V lost 7 bases to trimming and J lost 8 bases; unmatched junction nucleotides: 13. CDR3 DNA, as far as it was read: TGCAGCGCGGCCCCGACAGGGGTCATCGATGAG. Protein sequence: CSAAPTGVIDE. The whole CDR3 sequence is CSAAPTGVIDEQFF.

Remarks on this clone: The read finishes 3 residues shy of the CDR3 end, and the germline J gene is used to complete it. The chain links TRBV5-1 to TRBJ2-4; 8 bases are shared with TRBD1. Losses at the gene ends were 6 bases for V and 5 bases for J; bases not matched to a gene: 10. From germline, CDR1 is SGHRS and CDR2 YFSETQ. This CDR3 region has 15 residues. CDR3 DNA, as far as it was read: TGCGCCAGCAACAACGGCCAGGGGGCACAAAACATT. It translates to CASNNGQGAQNI. The CDR3 in its entirety is CASNNGQGAQNIQYF.

For this clone: The CDR3 end falls 3 residues outside the read, so it is completed with the germline J gene. V gene TRBV4-1 combines with J gene TRBJ1-1; no reliable D call. CDR1 MGHRA and CDR2 YSYEKL come from the germline V gene. Trimming took 0 bases from V and 6 from J, leaving 8 bases between them. CDR3 length equals 13 residues. Here the CDR3 reads CASSQETNPEAFF. The covered CDR3 bases are TGCGCCAGCAGCCAAGAGACTAACCCTGAA.

With regard to this clone: The DNA ends 3 residues before the CDR3 does, and the rest of the CDR3 is filled in from the germline J gene. The chain uses TRBV19 and TRBJ1-1; D remains unclear. Germline CDR1 reads LNHDA; CDR2 reads SQIVND (reference sequence). CDR3 size: 13 residues. V lost 6 bases and J 1 base, leaving 9 bases between the germline ends. The part of the CDR3 DNA that was read is TGTGCCAGTAGCTTACAGAGGAACACTGAA. Its translation is CASSLQRNTE. The full-length CDR3 reads as CASSLQRNTEAFF.

A remark on this clone: The read terminates 3 residues before the CDR3 end, so the remaining end is supplied by the germline J gene. The gene calls are TRBV2 and TRBJ2-3; 11 bases match TRBD2. Germline CDR1 SNHLY, CDR2 FYNNEI. This CDR3 is built from 14 residues. The CDR3 loop reads CASRLAGGKETQYF. The CDR3 bases that were read are TGTGCCAGCAGGCTAGCGGGGGGAAAAGAGACG.

As regards this clone: The CDR3 end falls 3 residues outside the read, so it is completed with the germline J gene. The chain carries TRBV20-1 and TRBJ2-7, with 7 bases that match TRBD1. V trimming: 1 base; J trimming: 1 base; junction bases outside the gene matches: 7. The CDR3 has 15 residues. Germline values: CDR1 DFQATT, CDR2 SNEGSKA (reference sequence). The CDR3 bases that were read are TGCAGTGCTAGAGGCGGACAGGTGCGTTCCTACGAG. This codes for CSARGGQVRSYE. The entire CDR3 protein is CSARGGQVRSYEQYF.

On this clone: The observed sequence ends 3 residues before the CDR3 terminus, with the missing tail filled in from the germline J gene. The rearrangement uses TRBV4-1 and TRBJ2-2; 7 nucleotides line up with TRBD1. The ends lost 1 base at V and 4 bases at J; junction bases unmatched: 6. The CDR3 totals 16 residues. CDR1 and CDR2 from the germline V gene are MGHRA and YSYEKL. CDR3 DNA (partial): TGCGCCAGCAGCCAAGGACAGGGTCCGGGCACCGGGGAG. Translating gives CASSQGQGPGTGE. The whole CDR3 sequence is CASSQGQGPGTGELFF.

For this clone: The CDR3 end is not reached by the read, which stops 3 residues before it; the germline J gene fills it in. The chain carries TRBV7-9 and TRBJ2-1; 12 bases align to TRBD2. This CDR3 is 15 amino acids long. Per germline, CDR1 SEHNR and CDR2 FQNEAQ (reference sequence). The V segment lost 6 bases and the J segment 5 bases; nucleotides outside the gene matches: 5. The CDR3 bases that were read are TGTGCCAGCAGGTACCTAGCGGGGGGGAACAATGAG. Amino acids: CASRYLAGGNNE. In full, the CDR3 reads CASRYLAGGNNEQFF.

Comment on this clone: The CDR3 end lies 3 residues beyond the end of the read and is filled in from the germline J gene. The V and J genes are TRBV24-1 and TRBJ2-1, with D tentatively TRBD2 (7 bases). V gave up 2 bases and J gave up 8 bases, with 18 bases separating them. The CDR3 is 16 residues long. Germline-derived CDR1 and CDR2 are KGHDR and SFDVKD. This CDR3 reads CATSDWRGGGFYEQFF. The covered CDR3 bases are TGTGCCACCAGTGATTGGAGGGGGGGCGGTTTCTATGAG.

Worth noting for this clone: The CDR3 goes on 3 residues after the read ends, and that part is filled in from the germline J gene. This chain connects TRBV18 to TRBJ1-2; TRBD1 agrees at 9 bases. CDR3 size: 17 residues. Per germline, CDR1 KGHSH and CDR2 LQKENI. CDR3 region: CASSPPPLGTGKNIYTF. The covered CDR3 bases are TGTGCCAGCTCACCACCTCCCCTCGGGACAGGGAAAAACATC.

In regard to this clone: Sequencing ends 3 residues short of the CDR3 end; the germline J gene provides the rest. This sequence joins TRBV11-2 and TRBJ1-4; D uncertain. Deletions cut 5 bases from V and 0 bases from J, with 10 bases between. The CDR3 sequence is 15 residues long. CDR1 SGHAT and CDR2 FQNNGV come from the germline V gene. CDR3 region: CASSPRLATNEKLFF. The CDR3 DNA, read in part, is TGTGCCAGCAGCCCTCGACTGGCAACTAATGAAAAA.

In regard to this clone: The read stops 3 residues short of the end of the CDR3; the missing end is completed from the germline J gene. The chain uses TRBV19 and TRBJ2-3; 7 positions match TRBD1. Germline assignment: CDR1 LNHDA and CDR2 SQIVND (reference sequence). The CDR3 consists of 17 residues. CDR3 residues: CASTIHGDRLDDQPQYF. CDR3 DNA, as far as it was read: TGTGCCAGTACCATCCACGGGGACAGATTAGACGATCAGCCG. The full variable domain, rest sourced from reference TRBV19 and TRBJ2-3, is DGGITQSPKYLFRKEGQNVTLSCEQNLNHDAMYWYRQDPGQGLRLIYYSQIVNDFQKGDIAEGYSVSREKKESFPLTVTSAQKNPTAFYLCASTIHGDRLDDQPQYFGPGTRLTVL.

To note about this clone: The CDR3 extends 3 residues past the end of the read, so its final part is completed from the germline J gene. This chain joins TRBV5-1 and TRBJ1-2, with D tentatively TRBD1 (6 bases). Germline-derived CDR1 and CDR2 are SGHRS and YFSETQ. The CDR3 is 19 residues long. V was clipped by 0 bases and J by 7 bases, with 28 bases between them. The CDR3 bases that were read are TGCGCCAGCAGCTTGGAAGGGGGAACACCTATATCGAGTGGCTCTGGC. It codes for CASSLEGGTPISSGSG. The complete CDR3 sequence is CASSLEGGTPISSGSGYTF.

About this clone: The sequence runs out 3 residues before the end of the CDR3; the remainder is reconstructed from the germline J gene. The J gene is TRBJ1-1, the V gene TRBV5-6; D is undetermined. V gave up 1 base and J gave up 0 bases, with 7 bases separating them. Germline CDR1 reads SGHDT; CDR2 reads YYEEEE. The CDR3 is 14 residues long. The sequenced part of the CDR3 DNA is TGTGCCAGCAGCTTGCCGGGGTTGAACACTGAA. Residues: CASSLPGLNTE. The full CDR3 is CASSLPGLNTEAFF. The whole variable domain, filled in from reference TRBV5-6 and TRBJ1-1, reads DAGVTQSPTHLIKTRGQQVTLRCSPKSGHDTVSWYQQALGQGPQFIFQYYEEEERQRGNFPDRFSGHQFPNYSSELNVNALLLGDSALYLCASSLPGLNTEAFFGQGTRLTVV.

Details on this clone: The read ends 3 residues before the CDR3 terminus; that terminus is restored from the germline J gene. The gene calls are TRBV28 and TRBJ2-3, with 14 bases fitting TRBD2. This CDR3 region has 18 residues. Germline CDR1 MDHEN, CDR2 SYDVKM. Losses at the gene ends were 5 bases for V and 0 bases for J; bases not matched to a gene: 7. The CDR3 loop is CASSPRTSGRISTDTQYF. The CDR3 bases that were read are TGTGCCAGCAGTCCAAGGACTAGCGGGAGGATAAGCACAGATACG.

A word on this clone: With the read ending 3 residues before the CDR3 end, the germline J gene is used to fill in that end. This rearrangement joins TRBV11-2 to TRBJ2-3; 8 bases match TRBD2. The CDR3 spans 15 residues. The V gene's germline CDR1 is SGHAT and CDR2 FQNNGV. Losses at the gene ends were 1 base for V and 5 bases for J; bases not matched to a gene: 5. CDR3 region: CASSLGGTRRDTQYF. Incomplete CDR3 DNA: TGTGCCAGCAGCTTAGGAGGGACTAGGAGAGATACG.

In regard to this clone: Coverage ceases 3 residues before the CDR3 finishes, and the germline J gene fills in the end. The J gene is TRBJ1-1, the V gene TRBV28; D is undetermined. CDR1 MDHEN and CDR2 SYDVKM come from the germline V gene. CDR3 length: 16 residues. The sequenced part of the CDR3 DNA is TGTGCCAGCAGTCAACCCCTTAGCTATTTAAATGGAGGA. Protein: CASSQPLSYLNGG. The full-length CDR3 reads as CASSQPLSYLNGGAFF.

Comments on this clone: The sequenced fragment ends 3 residues before the CDR3 boundary, so the rest is inferred from the germline J gene. V usage is TRBV12-3 or TRBV12-4 and J usage is TRBJ2-5; 9 nucleotides match TRBD2. This CDR3 is built from 16 residues. V gave up 7 bases and J gave up 4 bases; unmatched junction bases: 13. The CDR3: CASTLGLAGRVETQYF. The part of the CDR3 DNA that was read is TGTGCCAGCACCCTTGGGCTAGCGGGACGGGTAGAGACC.